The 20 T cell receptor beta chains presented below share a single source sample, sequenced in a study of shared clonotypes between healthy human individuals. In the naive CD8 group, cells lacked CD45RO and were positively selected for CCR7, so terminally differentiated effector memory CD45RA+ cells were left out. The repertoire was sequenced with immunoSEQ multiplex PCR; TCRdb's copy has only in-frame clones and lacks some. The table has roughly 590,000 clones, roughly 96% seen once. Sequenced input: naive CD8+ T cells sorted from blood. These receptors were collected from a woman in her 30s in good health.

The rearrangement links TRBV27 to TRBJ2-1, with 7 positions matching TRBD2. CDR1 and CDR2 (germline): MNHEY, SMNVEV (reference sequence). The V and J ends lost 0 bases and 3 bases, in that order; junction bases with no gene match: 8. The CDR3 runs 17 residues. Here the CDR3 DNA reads TGTGCCAGCAGTTTATCGTGGTGGCGGGAGTACTACAATGAGCAGTTCTTC. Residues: CASSLSWWREYYNEQFF.

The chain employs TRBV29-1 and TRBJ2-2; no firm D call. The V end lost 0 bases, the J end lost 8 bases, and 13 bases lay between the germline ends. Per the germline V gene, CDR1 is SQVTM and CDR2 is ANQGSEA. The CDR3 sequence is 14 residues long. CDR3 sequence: CSVEDSWSRGELFF. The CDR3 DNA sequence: TGCAGCGTTGAAGATTCGTGGAGCCGAGGGGAGCTGTTTTTT.

The CDR3 reads CASSLQGRDTQYF. CDR3 nucleotide sequence: TGTGCCAGCAGTTTGCAGGGGAGAGATACGCAGTATTTT. The rearrangement uses TRBV27 and TRBJ2-3; D is possibly TRBD1 (6 bases). V lost 3 bases to trimming and J lost 5 bases, with 9 bases between them. The germline V gene encodes CDR1 MNHEY and CDR2 SMNVEV (reference sequence). The CDR3 runs to 13 residues.

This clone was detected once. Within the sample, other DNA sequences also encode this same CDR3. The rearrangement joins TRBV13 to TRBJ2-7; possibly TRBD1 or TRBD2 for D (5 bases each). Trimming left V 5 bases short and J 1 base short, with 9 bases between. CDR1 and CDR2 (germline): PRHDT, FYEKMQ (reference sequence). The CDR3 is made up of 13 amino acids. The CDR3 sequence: CASSPGLSYEQYF. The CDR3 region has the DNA TGTGCCAGCAGCCCGGGGCTTTCCTACGAGCAGTACTTC. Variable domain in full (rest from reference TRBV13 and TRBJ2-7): AAGVIQSPRHLIKEKRETATLKCYPIPRHDTVYWYQQGPGQDPQFLISFYEKMQSDKGSIPDRFSAQQFSDYHSELNMSSLELGDSALYFCASSPGLSYEQYFGPGTRLTVT.

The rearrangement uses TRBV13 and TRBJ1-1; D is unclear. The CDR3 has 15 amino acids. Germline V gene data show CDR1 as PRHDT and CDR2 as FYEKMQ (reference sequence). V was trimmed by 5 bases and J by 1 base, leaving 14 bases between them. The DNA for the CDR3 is TGTGCCAGCAGCACCGGGTTTGGGTGGAACACTGAAGCTTTCTTT. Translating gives CASSTGFGWNTEAFF.

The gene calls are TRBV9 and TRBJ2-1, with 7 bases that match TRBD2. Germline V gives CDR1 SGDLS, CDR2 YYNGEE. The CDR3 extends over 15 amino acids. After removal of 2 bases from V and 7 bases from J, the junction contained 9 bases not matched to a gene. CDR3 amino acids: CASSVAGDEGNEQFF. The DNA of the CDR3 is TGTGCCAGCAGCGTTGCGGGAGATGAAGGAAATGAGCAGTTCTTC.

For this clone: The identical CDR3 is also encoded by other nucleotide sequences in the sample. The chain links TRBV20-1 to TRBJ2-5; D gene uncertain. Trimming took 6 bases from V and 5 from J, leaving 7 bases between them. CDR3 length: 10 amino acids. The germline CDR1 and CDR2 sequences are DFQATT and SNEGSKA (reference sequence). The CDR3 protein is CSATRETQYF. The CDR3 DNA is TGCAGTGCAACGCGGGAGACCCAGTACTTC.

This chain's CDR3 is CASSTEYGYTF. The CDR3 nucleotides read TGTGCCAGCAGCACAGAATATGGCTACACCTTC. The chain recombines TRBV7-9 with TRBJ1-2; D gene uncertain. The V and J ends lost 5 bases and 5 bases respectively, with 6 bases between them. Germline CDR1 is SEHNR and CDR2 is FQNEAQ (reference sequence). This CDR3 is built from 11 residues.

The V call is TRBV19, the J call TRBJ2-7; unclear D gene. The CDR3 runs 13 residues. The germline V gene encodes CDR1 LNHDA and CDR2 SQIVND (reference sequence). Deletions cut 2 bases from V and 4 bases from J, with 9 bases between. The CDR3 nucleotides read TGTGCCAGTAGTATAAGGGTCGGGTACGAGCAGTACTTC. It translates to CASSIRVGYEQYF.

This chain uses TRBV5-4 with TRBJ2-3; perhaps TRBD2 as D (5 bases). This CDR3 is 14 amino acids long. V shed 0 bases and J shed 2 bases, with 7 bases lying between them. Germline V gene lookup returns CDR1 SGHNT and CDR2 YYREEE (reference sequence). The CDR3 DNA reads TGTGCCAGCAGCTTGGCTCGGGACACAGATACGCAGTATTTT. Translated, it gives CASSLARDTDTQYF.

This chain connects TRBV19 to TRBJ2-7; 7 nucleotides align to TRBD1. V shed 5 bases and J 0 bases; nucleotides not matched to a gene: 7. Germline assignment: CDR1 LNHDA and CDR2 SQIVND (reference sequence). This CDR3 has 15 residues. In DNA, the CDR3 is TGTGCCAGTAGTGTCGAGACAGGGAGCTCCTACGAGCAGTACTTC. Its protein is CASSVETGSSYEQYF.

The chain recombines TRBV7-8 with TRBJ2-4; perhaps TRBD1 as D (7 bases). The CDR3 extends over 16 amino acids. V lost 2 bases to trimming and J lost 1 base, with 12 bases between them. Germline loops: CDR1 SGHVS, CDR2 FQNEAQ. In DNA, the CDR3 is TGTGCCAGCAGCTTAAGGAGGGGGCAGGCCAAAAACATTCAGTACTTC. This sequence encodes CASSLRRGQAKNIQYF.

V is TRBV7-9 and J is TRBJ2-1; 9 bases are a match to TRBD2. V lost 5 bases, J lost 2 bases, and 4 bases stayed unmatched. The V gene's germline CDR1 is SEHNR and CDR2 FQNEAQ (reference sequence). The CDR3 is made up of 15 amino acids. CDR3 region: CASSPSGRTYNEQFF. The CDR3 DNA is TGTGCCAGCAGCCCAAGCGGGAGGACCTACAATGAGCAGTTCTTC.

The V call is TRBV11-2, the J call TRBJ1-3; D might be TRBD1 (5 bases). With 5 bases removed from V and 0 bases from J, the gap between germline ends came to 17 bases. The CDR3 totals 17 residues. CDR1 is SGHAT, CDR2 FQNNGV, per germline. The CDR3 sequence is CASSTSSGTDSGNTIYF. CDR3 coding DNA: TGTGCCAGCAGCACCTCCTCCGGGACGGACTCTGGAAACACCATATATTTT.

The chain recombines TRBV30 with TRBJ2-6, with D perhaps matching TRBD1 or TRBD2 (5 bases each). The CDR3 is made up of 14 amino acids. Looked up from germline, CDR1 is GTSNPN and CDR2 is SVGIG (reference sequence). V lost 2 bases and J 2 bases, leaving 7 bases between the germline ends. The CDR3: CAWSMGAGANVLTF. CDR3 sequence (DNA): TGTGCCTGGAGTATGGGGGCTGGGGCCAACGTCCTGACTTTC.

The CDR3 is CASSVGGAGGDEQFF. The DNA for the CDR3 is TGTGCCAGCAGCGTAGGAGGGGCGGGTGGCGATGAGCAGTTCTTC. V gene TRBV9 combines with J gene TRBJ2-1; D may be TRBD1 or TRBD2 (5 bases each). V lost 0 bases, J lost 8 bases, and 15 bases lay in between. The CDR3 consists of 15 residues. CDR1 is SGDLS, CDR2 YYNGEE, per germline.

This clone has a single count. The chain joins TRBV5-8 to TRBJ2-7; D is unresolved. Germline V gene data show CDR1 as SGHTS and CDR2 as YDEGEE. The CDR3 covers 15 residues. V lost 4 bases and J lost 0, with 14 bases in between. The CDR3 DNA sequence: TGTGCCAGCAGCCCCATAAACTTCTACTCCTACGAGCAGTACTTC. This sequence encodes CASSPINFYSYEQYF.

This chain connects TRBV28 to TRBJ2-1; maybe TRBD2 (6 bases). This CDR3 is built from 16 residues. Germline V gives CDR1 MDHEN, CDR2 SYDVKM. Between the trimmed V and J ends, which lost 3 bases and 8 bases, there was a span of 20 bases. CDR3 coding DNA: TGTGCCAGCAGTTTTTCTGGGTCAGGCGGCGGGGATGAGCAGTTCTTC. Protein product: CASSFSGSGGGDEQFF.

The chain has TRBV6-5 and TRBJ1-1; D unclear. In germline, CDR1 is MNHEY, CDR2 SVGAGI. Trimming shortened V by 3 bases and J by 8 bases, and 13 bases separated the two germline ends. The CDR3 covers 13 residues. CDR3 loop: CASSYSRIGEAFF. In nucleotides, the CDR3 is TGTGCCAGCAGTTATTCGAGGATAGGGGAAGCTTTCTTT.

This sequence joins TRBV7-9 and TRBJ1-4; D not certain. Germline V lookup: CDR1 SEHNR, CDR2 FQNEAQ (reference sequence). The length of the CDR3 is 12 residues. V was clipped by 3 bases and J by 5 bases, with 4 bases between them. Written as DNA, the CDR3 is TGTGCCAGCAGCTTGCCCAATGAAAAACTGTTTTTT. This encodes CASSLPNEKLFF.